This is a list of T cell receptor beta chains from one sample in a study of CDR3 diversity in severe acne. TCRdb re-analysed the PCR reads in MiXCR, keeping a single row per CDR3 protein. The table records about 97,000 distinct CDR3 sequences, 51% of them present only once. Sample: blood. These receptor sequences come from a male donor with acne. The CDR3 runs from the conserved cysteine through the conserved F or W. Not all rows give a size; the values are once, few, many and, for expanded clones, a class.

clone_size j_call v_call cdr3_aa
- TRBJ2-7 TRBV2 CASRHLTGDLAGDHEQYF
- TRBJ2-5 TRBV20-1 CSASNRRQETQYF
- TRBJ1-2 TRBV25-1 CTSSKGQGANYGYTF
- TRBJ1-1 TRBV9 CASSYDMNTEAFF
many TRBJ1-2 TRBV5-1 CASSRDRSDGYTF
- TRBJ1-1 TRBV9 CASSATRTGNTEAFF
- TRBJ2-6 TRBV7-4 CASSPERESGANVLTF
- TRBJ1-1 TRBV6-1 CASRTTGSLSAFF
few TRBJ1-4 TRBV7-8 CASSPDRGATNEKLFF
- TRBJ1-1 TRBV6-5 CASSRDRGLTEAFF
medium-sized TRBJ2-3 TRBV20-1 CSASLAGGYTQYF
- TRBJ2-7 TRBV4-1 CASSQGAALHPGEQYF
- TRBJ2-7 TRBV2 CASSPGTSGQYEQYF
- TRBJ1-2 TRBV25-1 CASSLRGVGGGLGNGYTF
- TRBJ2-7 TRBV29-1 CSVKGTGSSYEQYF
many TRBJ1-1 TRBV11-2 CASSLDLRQTNTEAFF
- TRBJ1-4 TRBV5-1 CASSQQGMDTSGEKLFF
- TRBJ2-1 TRBV9 CASSVALSGRTGEQFF
- TRBJ2-3 TRBV7-2 CASSLGGGGGGTQYF